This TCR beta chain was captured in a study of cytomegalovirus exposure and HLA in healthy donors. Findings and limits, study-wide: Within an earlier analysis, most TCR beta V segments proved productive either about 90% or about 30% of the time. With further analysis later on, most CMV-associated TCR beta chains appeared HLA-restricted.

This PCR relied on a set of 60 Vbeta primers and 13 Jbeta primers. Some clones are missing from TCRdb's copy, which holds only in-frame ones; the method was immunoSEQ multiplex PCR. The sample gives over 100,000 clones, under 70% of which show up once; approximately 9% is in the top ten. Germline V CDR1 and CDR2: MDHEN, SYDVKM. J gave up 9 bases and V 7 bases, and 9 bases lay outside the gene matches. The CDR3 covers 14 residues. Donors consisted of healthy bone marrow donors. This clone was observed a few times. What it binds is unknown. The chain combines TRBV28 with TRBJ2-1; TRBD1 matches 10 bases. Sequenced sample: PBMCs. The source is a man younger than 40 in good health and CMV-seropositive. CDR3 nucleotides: TGTGCCAGCAAAGGGGGACAGGGGATTCGTGAGCAGTTCTTC. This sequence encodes CASKGGQGIREQFF.